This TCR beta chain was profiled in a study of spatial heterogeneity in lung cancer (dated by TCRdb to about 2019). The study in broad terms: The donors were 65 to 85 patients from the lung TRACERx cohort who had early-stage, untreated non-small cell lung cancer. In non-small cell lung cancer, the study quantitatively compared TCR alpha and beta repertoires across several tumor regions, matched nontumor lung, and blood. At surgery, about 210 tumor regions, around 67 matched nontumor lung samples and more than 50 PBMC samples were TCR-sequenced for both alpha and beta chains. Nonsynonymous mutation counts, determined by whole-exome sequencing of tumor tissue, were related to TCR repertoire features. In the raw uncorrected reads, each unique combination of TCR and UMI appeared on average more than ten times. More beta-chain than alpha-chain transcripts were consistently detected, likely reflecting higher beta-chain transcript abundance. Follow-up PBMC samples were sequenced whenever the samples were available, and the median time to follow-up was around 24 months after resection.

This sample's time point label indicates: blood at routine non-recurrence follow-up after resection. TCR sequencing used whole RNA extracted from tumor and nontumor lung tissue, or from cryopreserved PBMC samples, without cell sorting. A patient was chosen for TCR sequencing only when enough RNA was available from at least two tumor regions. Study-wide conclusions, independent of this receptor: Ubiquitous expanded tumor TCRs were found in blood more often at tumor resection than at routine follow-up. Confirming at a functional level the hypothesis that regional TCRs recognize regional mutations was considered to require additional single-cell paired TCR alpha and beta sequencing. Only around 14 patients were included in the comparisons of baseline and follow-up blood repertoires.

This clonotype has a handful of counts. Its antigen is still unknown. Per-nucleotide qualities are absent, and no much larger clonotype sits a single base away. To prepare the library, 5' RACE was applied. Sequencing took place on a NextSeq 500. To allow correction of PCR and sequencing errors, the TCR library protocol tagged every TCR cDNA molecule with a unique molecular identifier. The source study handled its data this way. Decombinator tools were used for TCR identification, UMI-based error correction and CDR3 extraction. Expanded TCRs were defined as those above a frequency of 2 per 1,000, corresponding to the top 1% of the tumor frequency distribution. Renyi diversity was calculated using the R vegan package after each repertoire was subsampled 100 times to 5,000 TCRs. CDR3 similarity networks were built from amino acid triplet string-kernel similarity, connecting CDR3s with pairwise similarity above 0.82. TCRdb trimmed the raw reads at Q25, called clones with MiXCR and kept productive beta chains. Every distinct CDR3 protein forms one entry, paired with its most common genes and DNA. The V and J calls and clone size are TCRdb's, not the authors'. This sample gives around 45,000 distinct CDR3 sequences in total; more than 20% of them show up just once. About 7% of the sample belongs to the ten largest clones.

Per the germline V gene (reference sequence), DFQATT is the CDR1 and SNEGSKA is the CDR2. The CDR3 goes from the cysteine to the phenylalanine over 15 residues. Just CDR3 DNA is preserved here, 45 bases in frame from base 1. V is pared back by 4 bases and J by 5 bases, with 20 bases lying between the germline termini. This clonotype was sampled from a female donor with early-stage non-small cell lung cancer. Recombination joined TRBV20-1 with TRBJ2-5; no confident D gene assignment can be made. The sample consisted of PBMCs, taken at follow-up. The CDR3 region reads CSAKSSLSVGETQYF. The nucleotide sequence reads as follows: TGCAGTGCTAAGAGCAGCTTGTCGGTCGGGGAGACCCAGTACTTC.